Sequencing of this TCR beta chain was carried out in a study of blood T cell repertoires in COVID-19. Whole-study context: The United States, Italy and Spain supplied acute and convalescent COVID-19 samples. The cDNA or gDNA used as material had been derived from T cells, B-cell-depleted T cells, or PBMCs.

The CDR3 extends over 13 amino acids. Per the germline V gene, CDR1 is SGHRS and CDR2 is YFSETQ. Trimming left V 4 bases short and J 9 bases short, with 14 bases between. Original methodology: Scientists estimated how many nucleated cells there were by amplifying reference gene primers. Generated by immunoSEQ multiplex PCR, the TCRdb table keeps only in-frame clones and is missing some. That table furnishes V, J and clone size, whereas the DNA furnished D and trimming. This sample has approximately 230,000 clones; 88% occur once, and the top ten carry approximately 1.3%. The clonotype was recovered from a man older than 75 with acute or convalescent COVID-19. The rearrangement links TRBV5-1 to TRBJ2-1, with D perhaps matching TRBD1 (6 bases). Sequencing was performed on peripheral blood. In nucleotides, the CDR3 is TGCGCCAGCAGCCCTTACAGGGTTGGTGAGCAGTTCTTC. This encodes CASSPYRVGEQFF.